These 17 T cell receptor beta chains share one sample of origin, sequenced in a study of blood T cells in healthy people across ages. Then a second PCR, running roughly 7 to 12 cycles, was carried out with a sample-barcoded 5' primer and a J-beta primer mix. TCRdb reprocessed the 5' RACE reads with MiXCR, giving one entry per CDR3 protein. The sample has 1.5 million to 2 million distinct CDR3 sequences; roughly 52% are singletons. Source material: blood. These receptors all stem from a middle-aged woman in good health.

The rearrangement uses TRBV12-3 or TRBV12-4 and TRBJ1-5, with D tentatively TRBD1 (6 bases). The CDR3 runs to 18 residues. Trimming removed 1 base at V and 7 bases at J, with 23 bases between. CDR3 bases: TGTGCCAGCAGTTTAGATATGGGGGGGCAGGGTAAAGGCCAGCCCCAGCATTTT. Amino acids: CASSLDMGGQGKGQPQHF.

V gene TRBV5-5 combines with J gene TRBJ2-5; D is unclear. The CDR3 runs to 16 residues. Per the germline V gene, CDR1 is SGHKS and CDR2 is YYEKEE (reference sequence). V was trimmed by 4 bases and J by 11 bases, leaving 27 bases between them. The CDR3 DNA follows: TGTGCCAGCAGCCTCCCTCGGGTGAGCTTCTACAATGAGCAGTACTTC. Protein: CASSLPRVSFYNEQYF.

This clonotype showed up just a few times. The V and J genes are TRBV19 and TRBJ1-2, with 11 positions matching TRBD1. From germline, CDR1 is LNHDA and CDR2 SQIVND (reference sequence). Trimming took 3 bases from V and 3 from J; bases not matched to a gene: 9. The CDR3 spans 17 residues. For the CDR3, the DNA is TGTGCCAGTAGTATCCCCCGGACAGGGGGCGCCGACTATGGCTACACCTTC. Translation: CASSIPRTGGADYGYTF.

This chain uses TRBV10-2 with TRBJ2-5, with D hard to call. V was pared by 4 bases and J by 7 bases, with 10 bases between. The CDR3 has 12 amino acids. CDR1 and CDR2 from the germline V gene are WSHSY and SAAADI. As DNA, the CDR3 is TGCGCCAGCAGTGTCCAGTTTGGGACCCAGTACTTC. Translation gives CASSVQFGTQYF.

This chain connects TRBV5-1 to TRBJ1-6; 7 bases map to TRBD1. From germline, CDR1 is SGHRS and CDR2 YFSETQ. The CDR3 has 18 residues. V lost 0 bases to trimming and J lost 0 bases; unmatched junction nucleotides: 6. Written as DNA, the CDR3 is TGCGCCAGCAGCTTGGGACAGGGTCGAAGCTCCTATAATTCACCCCTCCACTTT. Translated: CASSLGQGRSSYNSPLHF.

This clonotype was counted between two and nine times. The chain uses TRBV20-1 and TRBJ1-5; the match to TRBD1 covers 7 bases. CDR3 length equals 14 residues. Germline trimming cut 3 bases from V and 6 bases from J; bases unmatched to any gene: 8. In germline, CDR1 is DFQATT, CDR2 SNEGSKA (reference sequence). CDR3 nucleotides: TGCAGTGCTAGGGCAGGACAGGCGGGTCAGCCCCAGCATTTT. Translating gives CSARAGQAGQPQHF.

This clonotype showed up just a few times. V is TRBV29-1 and J is TRBJ2-7, with TRBD2 matching over 8 bases. Germline V lookup: CDR1 SQVTM, CDR2 ANQGSEA. CDR3 size: 13 residues. The V and J ends lost 2 bases and 7 bases, in that order; junction bases with no gene match: 7. CDR3 nucleotide sequence: TGCAGCGTTGAACAATTAGCGGGGTATGAGCAGTACTTC. As protein: CSVEQLAGYEQYF.

This clonotype appeared a few times. The rearrangement links TRBV20-1 to TRBJ2-3, with 12 bases identical to TRBD2. CDR1 DFQATT and CDR2 SNEGSKA come from the germline V gene (reference sequence). J gave up 6 bases and V 5 bases, and 21 bases lay outside the gene matches. The CDR3 sequence is 19 residues long. As DNA, the CDR3 is TGCAGTGCTGGCGTCCCAGAGCGGACTAGCGGGACCTATGGGGATACGCAGTATTTT. This codes for CSAGVPERTSGTYGDTQYF.

This rearrangement joins TRBV7-7 to TRBJ2-5; D is unclear. The CDR3 consists of 13 residues. Germline-derived CDR1 and CDR2 are SSHAT and FNYEAQ (reference sequence). CDR3 nucleotides: TGTGCGACGGGTTTGAGTAGGGTTGAGACCCAGTACTTC. Its translation: CATGLSRVETQYF. Full variable domain (remainder filled in from reference TRBV7-7 and TRBJ2-5): GAGVSQSPRYKVTKRGQDVTLRCDPISSHATLYWYQQALGQGPEFLTYFNYEAQPDKSGLPSDRFSAERPEGSISTLTIQRTEQRDSAMYRCATGLSRVETQYFGPGTRLLVL.

As to this clonotype: A junction boundary mismatches the germline segment, possibly from a read error. This rearrangement joins TRBV7-8 to TRBJ2-7; 9 nucleotides match TRBD1. Germline V gene lookup returns CDR1 SGHVS and CDR2 FQNEAQ. The CDR3 runs 15 residues. The CDR3 nucleotides are TGTGCCAGCGGCTTAGAGACAGGGGGATCCTACGAGCAGTACTTC. It translates to CASGLETGGSYEQYF. Full variable domain (missing parts from reference TRBV7-8 and TRBJ2-7): GAGVSQSPRYKVAKRGQDVALRCDPISGHVSLFWYQQALGQGPEFLTYFQNEAQLDKSGLPSDRFFAERPEGSVSTLKIQRTQQEDSAVYLCASGLETGGSYEQYFGPGTRLTVT.

This clonotype was seen a few times. This sequence joins TRBV2 and TRBJ2-3; D not certain. Per germline, CDR1 SNHLY and CDR2 FYNNEI. Trimming stripped 9 bases from V and 0 bases from J, with 7 bases between. This CDR3 contains 12 residues. CDR3 nucleotides: TGTGCCAGAGGGTCTAGCACAGATACGCAGTATTTT. Protein product: CARGSSTDTQYF.

The chain combines TRBV20-1 with TRBJ2-5; 10 positions match TRBD1. This CDR3 region has 14 residues. The junction had 14 bases not matched to a gene; V was cut back by 5 bases and J by 11 bases. Germline lookup yields CDR1 DFQATT and CDR2 SNEGSKA (reference sequence). The CDR3 region has the DNA TGCAGTGCTGCGGGACAGGGGACGGTAGATGAGCAGTACTTC. It codes for CSAAGQGTVDEQYF.

This clonotype was counted only a few times. The V gene is TRBV7-2, the J gene TRBJ2-1; 7 bases match TRBD2. Looked up from germline, CDR1 is SGHTA and CDR2 is FQGNSA. This CDR3 comprises 15 residues. J was trimmed by 3 bases and V by 5 bases; bases with no gene match: 7. The CDR3 DNA reads TGTGCCAGCAGCCGGAGCGGGGCCTTCTACAATGAGCAGTTCTTC. Its translation: CASSRSGAFYNEQFF.

The chain couples TRBV4-3 to TRBJ2-3, with D perhaps matching TRBD1 or TRBD2 (5 bases each). Germline assignment: CDR1 LGHNA and CDR2 YSLEER. The ends were cut back, 5 bases at V and 2 bases at J, with 20 bases in the middle. The CDR3 covers 17 residues. The CDR3 spells CASSSSEGDLFTDTQYF. CDR3 sequence (DNA): TGCGCCAGCAGCTCCTCGGAAGGGGACCTCTTCACAGATACGCAGTATTTT.

This chain's CDR3 is CATSTRQGNYGYTF. The CDR3 bases are TGTGCCACCAGCACTCGGCAAGGGAACTATGGCTACACCTTC. The chain joins TRBV15 to TRBJ1-2; D gene ambiguous. Per the germline V gene, CDR1 is LNHNV and CDR2 is YYDKDF (reference sequence). The CDR3 has 14 residues. V lost 4 bases, J lost 2 bases, and 11 bases lay in between.

This clonotype was seen more than once but under ten times. The chain recombines TRBV15 with TRBJ2-1, with D tentatively TRBD2 (5 bases). The CDR3 spans 18 residues. Germline assignment: CDR1 LNHNV and CDR2 YYDKDF (reference sequence). V dropped 2 bases and J dropped 4 bases, with 21 bases sitting between them. CDR3 DNA: TGTGCCACCAGCAGAATTCCTCGGGGTACAGAAAATTACAATGAGCAGTTCTTC. Translated: CATSRIPRGTENYNEQFF.

The rearrangement joins TRBV2 to TRBJ2-2; the D is unclear. The germline V and J ends were trimmed by 7 bases and 5 bases, with 17 bases remaining between them. Germline V lookup: CDR1 SNHLY, CDR2 FYNNEI. The CDR3 totals 15 residues. The CDR3 reads CASIKQGLGTGELFF. The CDR3 DNA sequence: TGTGCCAGCATAAAGCAAGGCCTGGGGACCGGGGAGCTGTTTTTT. The full variable domain, rest sourced from reference TRBV2 and TRBJ2-2, is EPEVTQTPSHQVTQMGQEVILRCVPISNHLYFYWYRQILGQKVEFLVSFYNNEISEKSEIFDDQFSVERPDGSNFTLKIRSTKLEDSAMYFCASIKQGLGTGELFFGEGSRLTVL.